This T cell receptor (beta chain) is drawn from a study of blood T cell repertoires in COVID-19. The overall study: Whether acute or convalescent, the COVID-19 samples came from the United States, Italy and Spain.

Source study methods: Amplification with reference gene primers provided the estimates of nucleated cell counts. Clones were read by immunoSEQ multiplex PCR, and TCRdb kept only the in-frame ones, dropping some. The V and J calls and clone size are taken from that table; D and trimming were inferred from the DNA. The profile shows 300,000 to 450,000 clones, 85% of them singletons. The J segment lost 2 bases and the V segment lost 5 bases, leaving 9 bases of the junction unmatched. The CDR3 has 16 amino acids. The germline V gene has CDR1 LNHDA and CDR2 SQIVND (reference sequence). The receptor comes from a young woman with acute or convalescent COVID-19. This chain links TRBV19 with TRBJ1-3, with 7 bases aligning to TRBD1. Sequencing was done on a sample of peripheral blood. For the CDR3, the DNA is TGTGCCAGTAGTTCCCCCGGACAGGCTGCTGGAAACACCATATATTTT. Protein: CASSSPGQAAGNTIYF.